This T cell receptor beta chain was profiled in a study of blood T cell repertoires in COVID-19. Clones were read by immunoSEQ multiplex PCR, and TCRdb kept only the in-frame ones, dropping some. In the table there are around 150,000 clones, over 70% of which are singletons. The CDR3 has 15 amino acids. V lost 3 bases, J lost 5 bases, and 16 bases lay in between. CDR1 is LNHDA and CDR2 is SQIVND in the germline V gene (reference sequence). This clone has a handful of counts. The chain recombines TRBV19 with TRBJ2-5, with unresolved D. Sequenced sample: peripheral blood. This clonotype was sampled from a man in his fifties or sixties with active or convalescent COVID-19. DNA of the CDR3: TGTGCCAGTAGTATTAACGGAGATGTTGGCGAGACCCAGTACTTC. Translated, it gives CASSINGDVGETQYF.